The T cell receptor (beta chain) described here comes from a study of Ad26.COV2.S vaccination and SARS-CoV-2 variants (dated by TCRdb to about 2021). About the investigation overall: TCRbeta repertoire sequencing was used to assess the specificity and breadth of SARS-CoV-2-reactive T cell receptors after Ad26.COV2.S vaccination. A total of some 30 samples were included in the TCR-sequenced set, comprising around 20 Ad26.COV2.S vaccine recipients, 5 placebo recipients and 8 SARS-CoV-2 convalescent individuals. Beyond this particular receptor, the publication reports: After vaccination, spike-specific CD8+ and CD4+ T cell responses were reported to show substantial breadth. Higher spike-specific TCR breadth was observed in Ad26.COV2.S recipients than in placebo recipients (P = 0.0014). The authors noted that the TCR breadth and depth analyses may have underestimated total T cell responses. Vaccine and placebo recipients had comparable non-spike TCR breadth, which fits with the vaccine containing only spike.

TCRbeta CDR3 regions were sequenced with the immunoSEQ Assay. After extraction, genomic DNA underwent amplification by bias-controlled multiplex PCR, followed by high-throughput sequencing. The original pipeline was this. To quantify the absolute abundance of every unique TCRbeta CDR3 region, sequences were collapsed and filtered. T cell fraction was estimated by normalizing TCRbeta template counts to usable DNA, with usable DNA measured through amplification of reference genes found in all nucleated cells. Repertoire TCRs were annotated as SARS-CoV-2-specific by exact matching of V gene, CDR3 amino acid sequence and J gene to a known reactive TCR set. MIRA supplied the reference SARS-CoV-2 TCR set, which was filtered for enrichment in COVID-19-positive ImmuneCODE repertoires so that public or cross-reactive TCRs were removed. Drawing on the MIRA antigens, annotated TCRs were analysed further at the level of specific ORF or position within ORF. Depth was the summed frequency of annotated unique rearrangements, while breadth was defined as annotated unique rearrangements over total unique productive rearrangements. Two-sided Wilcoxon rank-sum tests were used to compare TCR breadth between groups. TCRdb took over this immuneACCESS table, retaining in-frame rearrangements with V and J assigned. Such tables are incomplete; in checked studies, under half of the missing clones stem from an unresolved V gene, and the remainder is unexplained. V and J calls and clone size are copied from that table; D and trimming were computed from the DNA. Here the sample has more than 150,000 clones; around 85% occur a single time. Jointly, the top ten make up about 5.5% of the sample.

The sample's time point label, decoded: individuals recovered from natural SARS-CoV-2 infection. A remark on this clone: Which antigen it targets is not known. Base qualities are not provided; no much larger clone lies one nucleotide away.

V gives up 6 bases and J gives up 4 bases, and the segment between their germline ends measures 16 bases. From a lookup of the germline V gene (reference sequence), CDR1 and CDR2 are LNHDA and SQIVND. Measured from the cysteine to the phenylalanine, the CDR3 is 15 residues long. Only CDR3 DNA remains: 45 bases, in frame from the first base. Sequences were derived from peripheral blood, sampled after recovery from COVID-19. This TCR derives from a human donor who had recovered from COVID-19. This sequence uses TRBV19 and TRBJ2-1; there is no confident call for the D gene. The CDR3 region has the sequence CASRADLQTYNEQFF. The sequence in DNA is TGTGCCAGTAGGGCAGACTTACAGACTTACAATGAGCAGTTCTTC.